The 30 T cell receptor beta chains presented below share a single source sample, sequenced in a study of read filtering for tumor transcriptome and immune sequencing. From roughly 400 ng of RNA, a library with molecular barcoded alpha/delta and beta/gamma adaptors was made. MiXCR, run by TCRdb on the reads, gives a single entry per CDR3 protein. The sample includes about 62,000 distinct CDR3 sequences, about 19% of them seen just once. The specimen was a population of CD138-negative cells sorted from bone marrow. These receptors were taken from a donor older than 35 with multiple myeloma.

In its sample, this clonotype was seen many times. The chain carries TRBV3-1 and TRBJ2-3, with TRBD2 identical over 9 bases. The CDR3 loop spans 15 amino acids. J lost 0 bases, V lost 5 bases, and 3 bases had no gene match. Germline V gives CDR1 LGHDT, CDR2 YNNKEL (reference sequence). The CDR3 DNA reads TGTGCCAGCAGCGCTAGCGGGATTAGCACAGATACGCAGTATTTT. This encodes CASSASGISTDTQYF.

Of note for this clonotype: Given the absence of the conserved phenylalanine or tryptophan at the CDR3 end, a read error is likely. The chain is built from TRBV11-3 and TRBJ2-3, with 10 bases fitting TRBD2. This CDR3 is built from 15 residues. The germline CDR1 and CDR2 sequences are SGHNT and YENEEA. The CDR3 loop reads CANSARTSGQDTQYL. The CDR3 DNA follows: TGTGCCAACAGCGCACGGACTAGCGGACAAGATACGCAGTATCTT.

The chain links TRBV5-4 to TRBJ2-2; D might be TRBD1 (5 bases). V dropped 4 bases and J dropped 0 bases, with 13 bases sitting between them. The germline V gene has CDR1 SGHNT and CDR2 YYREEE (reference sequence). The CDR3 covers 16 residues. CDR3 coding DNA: TGTGCCAGCAGCACCCCTCAGGGATCGAACACCGGGGAGCTGTTTTTT. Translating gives CASSTPQGSNTGELFF.

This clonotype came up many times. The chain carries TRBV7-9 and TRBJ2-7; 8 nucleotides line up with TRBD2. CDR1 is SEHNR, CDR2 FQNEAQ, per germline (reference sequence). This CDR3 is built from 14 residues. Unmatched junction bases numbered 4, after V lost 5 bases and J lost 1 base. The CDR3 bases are TGTGCCAGCAGCCCAGGACTAGCTTCCTACGAGCAGTACTTC. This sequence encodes CASSPGLASYEQYF. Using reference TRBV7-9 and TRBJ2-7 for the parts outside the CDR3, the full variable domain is DTGVSQNPRHKITKRGQNVTFRCDPISEHNRLYWYRQTLGQGPEFLTYFQNEAQLEKSRLLSDRFSAERPKGSFSTLEIQRTEQGDSAMYLCASSPGLASYEQYFGPGTRLTVT.

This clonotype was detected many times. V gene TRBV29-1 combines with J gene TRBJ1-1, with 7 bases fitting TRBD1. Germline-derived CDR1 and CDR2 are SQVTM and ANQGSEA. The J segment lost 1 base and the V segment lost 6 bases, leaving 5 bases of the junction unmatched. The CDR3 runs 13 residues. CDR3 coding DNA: TGCAGCGTGAAACAGGGGACGAACACTGAAGCTTTCTTT. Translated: CSVKQGTNTEAFF.

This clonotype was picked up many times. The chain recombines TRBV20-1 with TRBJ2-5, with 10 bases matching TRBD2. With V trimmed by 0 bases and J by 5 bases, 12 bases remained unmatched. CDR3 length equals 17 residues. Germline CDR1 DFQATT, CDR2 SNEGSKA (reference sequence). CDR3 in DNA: TGCAGTGCTAGAGATCTCGTTGGCCTAGCGGGAGAGGAGACCCAGTACTTC. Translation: CSARDLVGLAGEETQYF.

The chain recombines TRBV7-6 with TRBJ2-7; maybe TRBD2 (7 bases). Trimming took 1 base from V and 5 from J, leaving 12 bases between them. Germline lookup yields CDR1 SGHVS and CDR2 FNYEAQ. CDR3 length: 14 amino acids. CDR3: CASSLGGGGHEQYF. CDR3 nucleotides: TGTGCCAGCAGCTTAGGGGGGGGGGGCCACGAGCAGTACTTC.

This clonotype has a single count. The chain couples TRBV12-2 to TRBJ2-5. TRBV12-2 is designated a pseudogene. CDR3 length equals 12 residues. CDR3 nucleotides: TGTGCAAGTCGCTTTAGGATATGGACCCAGTACTTC. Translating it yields CASRFRIWTQYF.

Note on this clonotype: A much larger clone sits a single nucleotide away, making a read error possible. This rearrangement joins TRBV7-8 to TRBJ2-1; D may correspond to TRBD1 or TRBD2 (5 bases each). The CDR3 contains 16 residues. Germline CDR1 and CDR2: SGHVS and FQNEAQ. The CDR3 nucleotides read TGTGCCAGCAGCTTGTTGGGACGGAGCTCCTACGATGAGCGGTTCTTC. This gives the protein CASSLLGRSSYDERFF.

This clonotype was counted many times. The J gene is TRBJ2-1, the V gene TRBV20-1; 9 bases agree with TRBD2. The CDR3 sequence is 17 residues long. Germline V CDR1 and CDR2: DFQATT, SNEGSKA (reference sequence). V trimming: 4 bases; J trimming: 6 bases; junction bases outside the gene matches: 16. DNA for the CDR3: TGCAGTGCTATCGGGATCTGGGCTAGCGGGATAGGCAATGAGCAGTTCTTC. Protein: CSAIGIWASGIGNEQFF.

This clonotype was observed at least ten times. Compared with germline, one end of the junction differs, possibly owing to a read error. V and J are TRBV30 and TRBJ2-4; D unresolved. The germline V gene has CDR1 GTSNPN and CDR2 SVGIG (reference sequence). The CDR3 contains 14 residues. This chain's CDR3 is CARSVPVAKNIQYF. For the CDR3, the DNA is TGTGCCCGGAGTGTTCCAGTAGCCAAAAACATTCAGTACTTC.

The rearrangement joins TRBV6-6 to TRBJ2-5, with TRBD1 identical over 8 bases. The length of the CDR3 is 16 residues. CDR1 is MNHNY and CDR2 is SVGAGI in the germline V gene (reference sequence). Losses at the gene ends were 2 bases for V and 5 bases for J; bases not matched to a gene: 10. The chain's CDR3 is CASSYLGAGGSETQYF. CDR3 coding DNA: TGTGCCAGCAGTTACCTGGGGGCAGGGGGCAGTGAGACCCAGTACTTC.

This CDR3 reads CASSLLSKQYF. CDR3 DNA: TGTGCCAGCAGCTTATTGTCCAAGCAGTACTTC. The chain is built from TRBV7-8 and TRBJ2-7; no clear D. Trimming took 2 bases from V and 8 from J, leaving 7 bases between them. The CDR3 covers 11 residues. CDR1 and CDR2 (germline): SGHVS, FQNEAQ.

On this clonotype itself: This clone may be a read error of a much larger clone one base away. CDR3 nucleotides: TGTGCCAGCAGCACTGTGGGTGAGCAGTCCTTC. Translation: CASSTVGEQSF. The chain has TRBV11-2 and TRBJ2-1; D remains unclear. This CDR3 is built from 11 residues. Germline loops: CDR1 SGHAT, CDR2 FQNNGV.

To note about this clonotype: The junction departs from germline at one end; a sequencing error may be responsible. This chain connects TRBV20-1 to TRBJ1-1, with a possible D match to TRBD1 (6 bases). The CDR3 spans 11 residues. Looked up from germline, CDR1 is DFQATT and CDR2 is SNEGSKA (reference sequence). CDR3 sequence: CGARRTDGAFF. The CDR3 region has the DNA TGCGGTGCTAGAAGGACAGATGGAGCTTTCTTT.

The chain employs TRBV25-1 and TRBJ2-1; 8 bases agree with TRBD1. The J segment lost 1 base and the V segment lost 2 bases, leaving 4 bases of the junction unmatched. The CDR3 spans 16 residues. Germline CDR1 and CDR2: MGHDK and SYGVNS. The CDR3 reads CASSEVGTGSYNEQFF. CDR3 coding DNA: TGTGCCAGCAGTGAAGTCGGGACAGGATCCTACAATGAGCAGTTCTTC.

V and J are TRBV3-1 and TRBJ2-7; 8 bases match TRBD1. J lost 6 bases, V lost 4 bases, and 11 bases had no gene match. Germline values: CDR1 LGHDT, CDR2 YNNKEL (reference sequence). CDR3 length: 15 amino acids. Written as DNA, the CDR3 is TGTGCCAGCAGCCCCGGACAGGGACTGCCCTTCGAGCAGTACTTC. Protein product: CASSPGQGLPFEQYF.

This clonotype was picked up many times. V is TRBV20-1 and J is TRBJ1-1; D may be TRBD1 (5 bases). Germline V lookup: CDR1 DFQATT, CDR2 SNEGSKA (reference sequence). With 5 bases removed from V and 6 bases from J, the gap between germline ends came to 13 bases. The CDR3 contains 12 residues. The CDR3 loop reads CSAPPPGAEAFF. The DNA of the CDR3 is TGCAGTGCTCCCCCGCCGGGGGCTGAAGCTTTCTTT.

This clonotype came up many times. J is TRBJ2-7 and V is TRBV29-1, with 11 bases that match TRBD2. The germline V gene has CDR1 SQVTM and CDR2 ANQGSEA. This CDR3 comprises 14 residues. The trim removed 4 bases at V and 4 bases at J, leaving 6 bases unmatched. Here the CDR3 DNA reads TGCAGCGTTGTACTAGCGGGAGTAGGGTACGAGCAGTACTTC. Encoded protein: CSVVLAGVGYEQYF.

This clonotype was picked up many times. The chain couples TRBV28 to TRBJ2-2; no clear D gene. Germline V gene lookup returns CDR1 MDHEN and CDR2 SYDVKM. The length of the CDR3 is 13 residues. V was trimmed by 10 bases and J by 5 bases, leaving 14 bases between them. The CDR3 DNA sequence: TGTGCCACCACCCTTCAGAGTACCGGGGAGCTGTTTTTT. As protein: CATTLQSTGELFF.

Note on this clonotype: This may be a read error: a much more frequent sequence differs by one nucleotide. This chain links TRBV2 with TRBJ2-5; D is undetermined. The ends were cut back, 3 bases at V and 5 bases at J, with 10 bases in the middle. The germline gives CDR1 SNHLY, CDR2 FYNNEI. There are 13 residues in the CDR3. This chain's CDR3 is CASSESIHETQYF. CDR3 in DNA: TGTGCCAGCAGTGAGAGTATACACGAGACCCAGTACTTC.

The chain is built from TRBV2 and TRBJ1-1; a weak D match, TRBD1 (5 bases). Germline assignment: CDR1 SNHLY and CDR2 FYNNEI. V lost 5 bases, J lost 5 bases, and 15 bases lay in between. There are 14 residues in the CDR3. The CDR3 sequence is CASSKEGAGTEAFF. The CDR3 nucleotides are TGTGCCAGCAGTAAAGAAGGGGCGGGAACTGAAGCTTTCTTT.

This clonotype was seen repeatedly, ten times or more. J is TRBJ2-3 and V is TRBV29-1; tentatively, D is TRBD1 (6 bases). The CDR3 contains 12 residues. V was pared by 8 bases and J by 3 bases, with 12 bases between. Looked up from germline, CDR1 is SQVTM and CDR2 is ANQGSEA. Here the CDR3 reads CSSQGSTDTQYF. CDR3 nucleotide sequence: TGCAGCTCTCAGGGGTCAACAGATACGCAGTATTTT.

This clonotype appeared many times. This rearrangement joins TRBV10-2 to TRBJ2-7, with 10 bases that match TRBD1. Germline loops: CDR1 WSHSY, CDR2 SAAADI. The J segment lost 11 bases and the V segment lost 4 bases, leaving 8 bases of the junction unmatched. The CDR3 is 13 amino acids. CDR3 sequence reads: CASSVAPGQGEYF. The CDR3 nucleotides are TGCGCCAGCAGTGTAGCTCCCGGACAGGGGGAGTACTTC.

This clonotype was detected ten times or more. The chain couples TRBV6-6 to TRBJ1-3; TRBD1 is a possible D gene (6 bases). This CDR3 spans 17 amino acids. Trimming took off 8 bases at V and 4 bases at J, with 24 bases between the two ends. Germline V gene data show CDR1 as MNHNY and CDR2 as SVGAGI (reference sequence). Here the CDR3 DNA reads TGTGCCAGCTTTAAGGCGGGGGCCAGGGGATCGGGAAACACCATATATTTT. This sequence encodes CASFKAGARGSGNTIYF.

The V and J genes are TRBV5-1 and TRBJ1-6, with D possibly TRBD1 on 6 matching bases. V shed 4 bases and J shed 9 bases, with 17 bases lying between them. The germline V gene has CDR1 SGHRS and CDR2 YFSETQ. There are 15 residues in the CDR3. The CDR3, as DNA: TGCGCCAGCAGCCTACTGGGGGCGCGGTCTTCACCCCTCCACTTT. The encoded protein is CASSLLGARSSPLHF.

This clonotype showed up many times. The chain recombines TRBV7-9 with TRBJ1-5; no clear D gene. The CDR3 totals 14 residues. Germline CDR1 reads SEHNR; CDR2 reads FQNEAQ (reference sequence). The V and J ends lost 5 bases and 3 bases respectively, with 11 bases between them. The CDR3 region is CASSPGLSNQPQHF. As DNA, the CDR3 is TGTGCCAGCAGCCCCGGACTGTCCAATCAGCCCCAGCATTTT.

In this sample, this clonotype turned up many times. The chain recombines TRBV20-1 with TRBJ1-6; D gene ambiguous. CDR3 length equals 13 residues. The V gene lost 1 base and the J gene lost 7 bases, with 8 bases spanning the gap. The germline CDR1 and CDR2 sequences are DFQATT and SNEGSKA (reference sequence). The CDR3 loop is CSARALGNSPLHF. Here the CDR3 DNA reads TGCAGTGCTAGAGCACTGGGAAATTCACCCCTCCACTTT.

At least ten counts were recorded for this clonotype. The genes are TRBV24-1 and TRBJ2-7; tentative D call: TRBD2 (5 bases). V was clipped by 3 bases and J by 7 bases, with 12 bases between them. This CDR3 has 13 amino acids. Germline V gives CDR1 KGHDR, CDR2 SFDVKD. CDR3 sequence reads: CATSDRASGEQYF. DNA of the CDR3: TGTGCCACCAGTGATCGGGCCTCGGGGGAGCAGTACTTC.

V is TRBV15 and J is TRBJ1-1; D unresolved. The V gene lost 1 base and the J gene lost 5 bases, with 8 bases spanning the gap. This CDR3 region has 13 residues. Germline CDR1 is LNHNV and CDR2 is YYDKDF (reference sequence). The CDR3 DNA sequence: TGTGCCACCAGCAGAGGGGCCAGGACTGAAGCTTTCTTT. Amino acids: CATSRGARTEAFF.